This TCR beta chain was captured by sequencing in a study of identical twins. The CDR3 is 16 amino acids. The germline V gene has CDR1 DFQATT and CDR2 SNEGSKA (reference sequence). Remarks on this clonotype: What it binds is not known. A single base separates this from a much larger clone, so it may be a read error.

MiXCR, run by TCRdb on the 5' RACE reads, gives a single entry per CDR3 protein. The table shows about 570,000 distinct CDR3 sequences, with approximately 9.6% occurring only once. Study-wide points: Rather than following the same donors, the conclusions depended on cross-sectional statistical analysis.

The sample was also reused in another study, on yellow fever vaccine responses in identical twins.

Sample: PBMCs. V is TRBV20-1 and J is TRBJ2-1; 7 positions agree with TRBD2. This sequence was found in a woman between 18 and 29 years old in good health. As DNA, the CDR3 is TGCTGTGCTAGAGATCACGGCGGGGGAGACTACAATGAGCAGTTCTTC. Residues: CCARDHGGGDYNEQFF.